Shown below are 5 T cell receptor beta chains from a single sample sequenced in a study of T cell responses to AZD1222 COVID-19 vaccine. Data came from immunoSEQ multiplex PCR; TCRdb stores just in-frame clones and leaves some out. Among 110,000 or so clones listed, 70% to 90% were seen once. Sequences were derived from peripheral blood, sampled 28 days after the second AZD1222 dose. These receptors were obtained from an adult who received the AZD1222 COVID-19 vaccine.

The V call is TRBV28, the J call TRBJ1-1; the D gene is possibly TRBD1 (6 bases). Trimming stripped 0 bases from V and 2 bases from J, with 7 bases between. This CDR3 has 14 residues. Germline V gene lookup returns CDR1 MDHEN and CDR2 SYDVKM. CDR3 sequence: CASSLWDRNTEAFF. CDR3 DNA: TGTGCCAGCAGTTTATGGGACAGAAACACTGAAGCTTTCTTT.

V and J are TRBV19 and TRBJ2-1, with 11 bases identical to TRBD2. There are 17 residues in the CDR3. Trimming at V came to 5 bases and at J to 9 bases, leaving 15 bases not matched to a gene. CDR1 LNHDA and CDR2 SQIVND come from the germline V gene (reference sequence). The chain's CDR3 is CASSLGDIAGGLLEQFF. The CDR3 DNA follows: TGTGCCAGTAGTCTCGGCGACATAGCGGGGGGGCTCCTTGAGCAGTTCTTC.

The rearrangement uses TRBV29-1 and TRBJ1-5; D remains ambiguous. Germline CDR1 SQVTM, CDR2 ANQGSEA. This CDR3 spans 12 amino acids. The V and J ends lost 3 bases and 8 bases respectively, with 11 bases between them. CDR3 region: CSVEGAGEPQHF. The CDR3 region has the DNA TGCAGCGTTGAGGGAGCCGGAGAGCCCCAGCATTTT. Full variable domain (remainder filled in from reference TRBV29-1 and TRBJ1-5): SAVISQKPSRDICQRGTSLTIQCQVDSQVTMMFWYRQQPGQSLTLIATANQGSEATYESGFVIDKFPISRPNLTFSTLTVSNMSPEDSSIYLCSVEGAGEPQHFGDGTRLSIL.

The chain joins TRBV28 to TRBJ2-1; 12 bases line up with TRBD2. The CDR3 has 13 residues. Germline CDR1 and CDR2: MDHEN and SYDVKM. V was clipped by 2 bases and J by 14 bases; unmatched bases: 4. For the CDR3, the DNA is TGTGCCAGCAGTTTACGACTAGCGGGAGAGGAGTTCTTC. Protein product: CASSLRLAGEEFF.

The chain has TRBV7-2 and TRBJ1-1; 7 bases are a match to TRBD1. From germline, CDR1 is SGHTA and CDR2 FQGNSA. The CDR3 spans 13 residues. V shed 6 bases and J 3 bases; nucleotides not matched to a gene: 4. The DNA of the CDR3 is TGTGCCAGCAGGATCCAGGGGGACACTGAAGCTTTCTTT. Amino acid sequence: CASRIQGDTEAFF.